This record covers a single T cell receptor beta chain. The data belong to a study of blood T cell repertoires in COVID-19. Study-level information: Sources were T cells, B-cell-depleted T cells, or PBMCs; the material itself was cDNA or gDNA.

Repertoires were generated with immunoSEQ multiplex PCR, while TCRdb's copy carries only in-frame clones and drops some. The sample includes roughly 240,000 clones, roughly four fifths of them seen just once. Germline V CDR1 and CDR2: SGDLS, YYNGEE. The CDR3 loop spans 15 amino acids. V shed 3 bases and J 3 bases; nucleotides not matched to a gene: 7. The clonotype was recovered from a middle-aged woman who had been exposed to COVID-19. The rearrangement uses TRBV9 and TRBJ1-2; 8 bases match TRBD1. The specimen was PBMCs or T cells enriched from blood (not recorded which). CDR3 in amino acids: CASSAPGQVHYGYTF. DNA for the CDR3: TGTGCCAGCAGCGCTCCGGGACAGGTCCACTATGGCTACACCTTC. The entire variable domain, with the rest obtained from reference TRBV9 and TRBJ1-2, is as follows: DSGVTQTPKHLITATGQRVTLRCSPRSGDLSVYWYQQSLDQGLQFLIQYYNGEERAKGNILERFSAQQFPDLHSELNLSSLELGDSALYFCASSAPGQVHYGYTFGSGTRLTVV.